This T cell receptor beta chain was identified in a study of cytomegalovirus exposure and HLA in healthy donors. Notes on the study in general: Analysis was performed later, and it showed HLA-associated TCR beta chains to be more clonally expanded than equally common others. According to reports, the classifier identified cytomegalovirus status with high specificity and sensitivity. Later work found that TCR association rates differed between HLA loci; DRB1 had the most and HLA-C the fewest.

The PCR was carried out with 60 Vbeta primers and 13 Jbeta primers. Here immunoSEQ multiplex PCR was the method, and the copy in TCRdb shows in-frame clones only, minus some. Of roughly 100,000 clones in the sample, about four fifths are singletons; the top ten hold 1.6%. Points on this clone: Its specificity is unknown.

The length of the CDR3 is 13 residues. Looked up from germline, CDR1 is GTSNPN and CDR2 is SVGIG (reference sequence). V lost 3 bases to trimming and J lost 4 bases; unmatched junction nucleotides: 5. The chain carries TRBV30 and TRBJ1-2, with 7 bases fitting TRBD1. The clonotype was recovered from a man between 50 and 59 years old in good health and CMV-seronegative. Sequenced: PBMCs. The CDR3 here is CAWSRDRPYGYTF. For the CDR3, the DNA is TGTGCCTGGAGCCGGGACAGACCCTATGGCTACACCTTC.